Detailed here is one T cell receptor (beta chain). Its antigen is unknown. This specimen belongs to a study of Tregs in tolerant kidney transplant recipients. Clones were read by immunoSEQ multiplex PCR, and TCRdb kept only the in-frame ones, dropping some. The sample includes tens of thousands of clones, roughly nine tenths seen only once; the top ten take about 0.36%. Whole-study findings and limits: This study did not directly address biological reproducibility.

This CDR3 comprises 20 residues. V shed 0 bases and J 1 base; nucleotides not matched to a gene: 18. In germline, CDR1 is KGHSY, CDR2 FQNENV. Unstimulated regulatory T cells (CD4+CD25+CD127-), CD4+CD25- non-regulatory cells, CD4 and CD8 cells were FACS-sorted from thawed PBMCs. The starting material was CD4+ T cells from blood, obtained before the transplant. The chain carries TRBV16 and TRBJ2-7, with 7 bases aligning to TRBD1. This clonotype originated in a human donor who received a combined kidney and bone marrow transplant. CDR3 in amino acids: CASSQSILDRPISGSYEQYF. Here the CDR3 DNA reads TGTGCCAGCAGCCAATCGATCTTGGACAGGCCAATTTCGGGGTCCTACGAGCAGTACTTC.